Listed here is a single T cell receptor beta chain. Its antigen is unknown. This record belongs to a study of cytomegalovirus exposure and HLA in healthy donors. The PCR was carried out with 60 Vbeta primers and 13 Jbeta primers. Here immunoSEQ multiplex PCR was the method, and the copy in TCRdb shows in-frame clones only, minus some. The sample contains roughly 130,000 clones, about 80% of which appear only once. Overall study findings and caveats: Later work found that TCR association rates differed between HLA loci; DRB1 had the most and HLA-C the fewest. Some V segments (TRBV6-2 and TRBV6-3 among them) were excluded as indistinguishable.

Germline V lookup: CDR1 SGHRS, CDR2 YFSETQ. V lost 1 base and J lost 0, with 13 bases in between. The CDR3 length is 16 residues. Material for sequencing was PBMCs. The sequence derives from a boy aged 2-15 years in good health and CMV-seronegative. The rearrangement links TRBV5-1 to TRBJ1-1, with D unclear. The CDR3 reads CASSLPRGEMNTEAFF. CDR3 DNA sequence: TGCGCCAGCAGCTTGCCCCGGGGTGAGATGAACACTGAAGCTTTCTTT.